Listed below are T cell receptor beta chains from one sample, sequenced in a study of blood T cells in healthy people across ages. TCRdb re-called the 5' RACE reads through MiXCR, storing one row per CDR3 protein. The sample lists 650,000 to 800,000 distinct CDR3 sequences, around 43% occurring once. Sequenced sample: blood. The receptors derive from a man aged 55 to 69 in good health. Each CDR3 is given with its conserved first and last residue. Each record gives: CDR3 protein, CDR3 DNA, CDR3 length, J gene, clone size, V gene, D gene. D genes are given only for firm matches. Some rows have no size entry. The others give once, few or many, or a class for an expanded clone.

CASGLGQGTDTQYF TGTGCCAGCGGCTTGGGACAGGGGACAGATACGCAGTATTTT 14 TRBJ2-3 . TRBV11-2 TRBD1
CSARDPGTAPYGYTF TGCAGTGCTAGAGATCCGGGGACAGCGCCCTATGGCTACACCTTC 15 TRBJ1-2 few TRBV20-1 TRBD1
CASRGTTIQETQYF TGTGCCAGCAGAGGGACTACCATACAAGAGACCCAGTACTTC 14 TRBJ2-5 . TRBV2 TRBD2
CASSLRLAANIDTQYF TGTGCCAGCAGCTTACGGCTAGCGGCAAATATAGATACGCAGTATTTT 16 TRBJ2-3 . TRBV7-2 TRBD2
CSARGEGEIDTQYF TGCAGTGCTAGGGGCGAAGGGGAAATAGATACGCAGTATTTT 14 TRBJ2-3 . TRBV20-1 .
CASSGQGDTGELFF TGCGCCAGCAGTGGACAGGGGGATACCGGGGAGCTGTTTTTT 14 TRBJ2-2 . TRBV10-2 TRBD1
CSVGPSVNNLQGMMNGYTF TGCAGCGTTGGGCCCTCCGTGAATAATTTACAGGGGATGATGAATGGCTACACCTTC 19 TRBJ1-2 . TRBV29-1 TRBD1
CASSLGGLTSGGANEQFF TGTGCCAGCAGCTTAGGAGGGTTGACTAGCGGGGGGGCTAATGAGCAGTTCTTC 18 TRBJ2-1 . TRBV7-8 TRBD2
CASRGRGELKTQYF TGTGCCAGCAGGGGGAGGGGGGAATTGAAGACCCAGTACTTC 14 TRBJ2-5 few TRBV27 .
CASSDLGGASDTQYF TGTGCCAGCAGTGATTTGGGAGGGGCCTCAGATACGCAGTATTTT 15 TRBJ2-3 . TRBV2 TRBD2
CASSLDAGGRYNEQFF TGTGCCAGCAGCTTAGATGCAGGGGGCCGCTACAATGAGCAGTTCTTC 16 TRBJ2-1 many TRBV7-2 TRBD1
CASSLEQANYGYTF TGTGCCAGCAGCTTAGAACAGGCTAACTATGGCTACACCTTC 14 TRBJ1-2 . TRBV7-2 .
CVSSLRQYNEAFF TGTGTCAGCAGCTTAAGACAGTATAATGAAGCTTTCTTT 13 TRBJ1-1 . TRBV7-9 .
CASKRRPGGTVSRTYEQYF TGCGCCAGCAAACGGAGGCCCGGGGGGACAGTGAGTAGGACCTACGAGCAGTACTTC 19 TRBJ2-7 . TRBV5-1 .
CSVVPRSGAFF TGCAGCGTTGTACCACGCTCCGGGGCTTTCTTT 11 TRBJ1-1 . TRBV29-1 .
CASSNPPGGRGYEQYF TGTGCCAGCAGTAATCCTCCCGGGGGCAGGGGCTACGAGCAGTACTTC 16 TRBJ2-7 . TRBV6-2/TRBV6-3 .
CSARGTVEQFF TGCAGTGCTAGAGGGACGGTTGAGCAGTTCTTC 11 TRBJ2-1 . TRBV20-1 .
CATSDTGGLETQYF TGTGCCACCAGTGACACAGGGGGCCTGGAGACCCAGTACTTC 14 TRBJ2-5 . TRBV24-1 TRBD1
CASSLGPLGGGRNNEQFF TGTGCCAGCAGTTTGGGGCCCCTGGGCGGGGGCCGGAACAATGAGCAGTTCTTC 18 TRBJ2-1 few TRBV27 .
CASSLVQGSTSQGTQYF TGTGCCAGCAGCTTAGTCCAGGGATCAACTTCTCAAGGGACCCAGTACTTC 17 TRBJ2-5 . TRBV7-2 .
CASSQEGGSDEQYF TGCGCCAGCAGCCAAGAGGGGGGATCGGACGAGCAGTACTTC 14 TRBJ2-7 . TRBV4-1 .
CATSAGGGKRETQYF TGTGCCACCAGTGCCGGTGGGGGTAAGCGGGAGACCCAGTACTTC 15 TRBJ2-5 . TRBV10-3 .
CASGGYEKLFF TGTGCCAGCGGGGGGTATGAAAAACTGTTTTTT 11 TRBJ1-4 . TRBV12-3/TRBV12-4 .
CASSVGSNTEAFF TGTGCCAGCAGTGTTGGCAGTAACACTGAGGCTTTCTTT 13 TRBJ1-1 few TRBV12-3/TRBV12-4 .
CASSSTRQTVPHSAHEQFF TGTGCCAGCAGCTCCACCCGACAGACGGTCCCCCACTCAGCACATGAGCAGTTCTTC 19 TRBJ2-1 . TRBV11-1 .
CASSFGGGLQSDEQYF TGTGCCAGCAGTTTCGGGGGGGGGCTGCAAAGCGACGAGCAGTACTTC 16 TRBJ2-7 few TRBV12-3/TRBV12-4 TRBD2
CASRTGRGTYNEQFF TGTGCCAGCCGCACGGGCAGGGGGACCTACAATGAGCAGTTCTTC 15 TRBJ2-1 . TRBV7-2 TRBD1
CATSRGRTGTRETQYF TGTGCCACCAGCAGGGGCCGGACAGGGACGAGAGAGACCCAGTACTTC 16 TRBJ2-5 . TRBV15 TRBD1
CASSLSSTGRLSEQYF TGTGCCAGCAGCTTGAGCTCGACAGGACGACTATCCGAGCAGTACTTC 16 TRBJ2-7 . TRBV7-6 .
CASSENSGGLGGQFF TGTGCCAGCAGTGAAAATAGCGGGGGCCTCGGTGGGCAGTTCTTC 15 TRBJ2-1 . TRBV2 TRBD2
CASSQANRGPQHF TGCGCCAGCAGCCAAGCGAACAGGGGACCCCAGCATTTT 13 TRBJ1-5 . TRBV4-3 TRBD1
CASSLKPGQGVNGYTF TGTGCCAGCTCACTCAAGCCGGGACAGGGAGTGAATGGATACACCTTC 16 TRBJ1-2 . TRBV18 TRBD1
CASSLGREIGGYTF TGTGCCAGCAGCTTAGGCAGGGAGATCGGTGGCTACACCTTC 14 TRBJ1-2 few TRBV7-2 .
CASSEAPGGGYGYTF TGTGCCAGCAGTGAAGCGCCCGGGGGCGGCTATGGCTACACCTTC 15 TRBJ1-2 . TRBV6-1 .
CSASPRGVITDTQYF TGCAGTGCTAGCCCCCGGGGGGTAATCACAGATACGCAGTATTTT 15 TRBJ2-3 . TRBV20-1 TRBD2
CSARVGAGRDTEAFF TGCAGTGCTAGAGTAGGGGCAGGGAGGGACACTGAAGCTTTCTTT 15 TRBJ1-1 . TRBV20-1 .
CSVVPGQAANTQYF TGCAGCGTCGTACCGGGACAGGCTGCAAATACGCAGTATTTT 14 TRBJ2-3 many TRBV29-1 TRBD1
CATSDLGQGGDTQYF TGTGCCACCAGTGATTTGGGCCAGGGTGGAGATACGCAGTATTTT 15 TRBJ2-3 . TRBV24-1 .
CASSMDRQVKTQYF TGCGCCAGCAGCATGGACAGGCAAGTGAAGACCCAGTACTTC 14 TRBJ2-5 once TRBV5-1 TRBD1
CASSDATATGRVSEKLFF TGTGCCAGCAGTGACGCGACGGCGACAGGGAGGGTTAGTGAAAAACTGTTTTTT 18 TRBJ1-4 . TRBV6-4 TRBD1
CASSDQPSLNEQYF TGTGCCAGCAGTGATCAACCCAGTCTGAACGAGCAGTACTTC 14 TRBJ2-7 . TRBV2 .
CASSLDRLGSGFSTDTQYF TGTGCCAGCAGCTTAGATCGGTTGGGGTCGGGGTTTAGCACAGATACGCAGTATTTT 19 TRBJ2-3 . TRBV11-2 .
CASSPPRFLLATNYGYTF TGTGCCAGCTCACCACCGCGGTTTCTCCTGGCGACTAACTATGGCTACACCTTC 18 TRBJ1-2 . TRBV18 .
CASSQDLPVTGANVLTF TGCGCCAGCAGCCAAGACCTCCCAGTCACTGGGGCCAACGTCCTGACTTTC 17 TRBJ2-6 many TRBV4-3 .
CASSRRTETYEQYF TGTGCCAGCAGCCGTCGGACGGAGACCTACGAGCAGTACTTC 14 TRBJ2-7 few TRBV12-3/TRBV12-4 .
CAISRGRGQETQYF TGTGCCATCTCGAGAGGCAGGGGCCAAGAGACCCAGTACTTC 14 TRBJ2-5 many TRBV10-3 .
CASSPSRAGTEQFF TGTGCCAGCAGCCCTTCCCGGGCAGGGACTGAGCAGTTCTTC 14 TRBJ2-1 many TRBV9 .
CSVRQLAGGSSSYNEQFF TGCAGTGTTAGACAACTAGCGGGGGGGTCGAGCTCCTACAATGAGCAGTTCTTC 18 TRBJ2-1 . TRBV20-1 TRBD2
CATETGDWDTQYF TGTGCCACTGAGACAGGGGATTGGGATACGCAGTATTTT 13 TRBJ2-3 . TRBV2 TRBD1
CASRSSGGTAGELFF TGTGCCAGCAGATCGAGCGGGGGTACCGCCGGGGAGCTGTTTTTT 15 TRBJ2-2 . TRBV7-2 TRBD2
CASSPYRGGQKDGYTF TGTGCCAGCAGCCCTTACAGGGGGGGTCAGAAGGATGGCTACACCTTC 16 TRBJ1-2 few TRBV14 TRBD1
CASSLELAAYNEQYF TGCGCCAGCAGCTTGGAACTAGCGGCCTACAATGAGCAGTACTTC 15 TRBJ2-7 . TRBV5-1 TRBD2
CSAYEMEKLFF TGCAGTGCTTACGAGATGGAAAAACTGTTTTTT 11 TRBJ1-4 . TRBV20-1 .
CASSLAGTSGGALDEQFF TGTGCCAGCAGCTTGGCGGGGACTAGCGGGGGGGCTCTAGATGAGCAGTTCTTC 18 TRBJ2-1 . TRBV5-6 TRBD2
CSVDDWTGSTDTQYF TGCAGCGTTGACGATTGGACAGGTAGCACAGATACGCAGTATTTT 15 TRBJ2-3 few TRBV29-1 TRBD1